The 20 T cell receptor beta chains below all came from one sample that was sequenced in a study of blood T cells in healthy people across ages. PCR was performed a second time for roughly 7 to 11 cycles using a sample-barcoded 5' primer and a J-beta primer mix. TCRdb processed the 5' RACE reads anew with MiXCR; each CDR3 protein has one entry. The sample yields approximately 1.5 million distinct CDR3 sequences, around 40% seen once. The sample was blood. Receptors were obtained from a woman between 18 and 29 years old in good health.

CDR3 sequence reads: CASNQGGSYEQYF. CDR3 nucleotides: TGCGCCAGCAATCAGGGTGGGTCCTACGAGCAGTACTTC. The chain links TRBV5-1 to TRBJ2-5; tentative D call: TRBD1 (5 bases). The DNA end is more similar to TRBJ2-7, so the J call may be wrong. The germline CDR1 and CDR2 sequences are SGHRS and YFSETQ. The CDR3 has 13 amino acids.

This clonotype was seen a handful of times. This chain's CDR3 is CASSLTASDQPQHF. In DNA, the CDR3 is TGTGCCAGCAGCTTAACGGCATCTGATCAGCCCCAGCATTTT. The chain uses TRBV7-9 and TRBJ1-5; D is ambiguous. Per the germline V gene, CDR1 is SEHNR and CDR2 is FQNEAQ (reference sequence). This CDR3 is 14 amino acids long. Between the trimmed V and J ends, which lost 2 bases and 5 bases, there was a span of 10 bases.

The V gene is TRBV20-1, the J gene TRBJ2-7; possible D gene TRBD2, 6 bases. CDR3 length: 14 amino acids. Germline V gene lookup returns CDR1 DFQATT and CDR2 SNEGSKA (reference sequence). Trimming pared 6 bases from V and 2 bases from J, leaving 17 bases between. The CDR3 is CSALSLANTYEQYF. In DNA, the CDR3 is TGCAGTGCCCTGAGTCTAGCGAATACCTACGAGCAGTACTTC.

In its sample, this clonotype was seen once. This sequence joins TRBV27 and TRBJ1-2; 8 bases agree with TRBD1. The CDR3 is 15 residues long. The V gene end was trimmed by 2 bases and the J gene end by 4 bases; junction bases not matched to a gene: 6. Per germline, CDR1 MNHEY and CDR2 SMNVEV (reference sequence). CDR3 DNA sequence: TGTGCCAGCAGTTTAAGTTGGACAGGGCTCTATGGCTACACCTTC. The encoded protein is CASSLSWTGLYGYTF.

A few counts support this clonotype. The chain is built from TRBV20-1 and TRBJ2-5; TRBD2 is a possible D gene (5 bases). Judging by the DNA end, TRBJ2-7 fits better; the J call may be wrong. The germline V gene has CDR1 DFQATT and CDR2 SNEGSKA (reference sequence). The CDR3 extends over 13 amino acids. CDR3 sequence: CSAPAGSFLEQYF. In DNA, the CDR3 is TGCAGTGCTCCCGCGGGCTCCTTTCTCGAGCAGTACTTC.

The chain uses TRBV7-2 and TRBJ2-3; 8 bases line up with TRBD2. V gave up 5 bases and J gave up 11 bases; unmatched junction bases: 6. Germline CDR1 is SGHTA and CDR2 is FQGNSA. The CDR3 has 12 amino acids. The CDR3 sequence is CASSPSGSGQYF. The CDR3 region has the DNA TGTGCCAGCAGCCCCAGCGGGAGTGGGCAGTATTTT.

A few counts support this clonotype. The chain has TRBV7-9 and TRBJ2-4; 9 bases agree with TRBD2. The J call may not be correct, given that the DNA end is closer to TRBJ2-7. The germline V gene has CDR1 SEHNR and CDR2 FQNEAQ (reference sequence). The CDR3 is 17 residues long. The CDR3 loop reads CASSLVGGSGSSYEQYF. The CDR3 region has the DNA TGTGCCAGCAGCTTGGTCGGGGGTAGCGGGAGTTCCTACGAGCAGTACTTC.

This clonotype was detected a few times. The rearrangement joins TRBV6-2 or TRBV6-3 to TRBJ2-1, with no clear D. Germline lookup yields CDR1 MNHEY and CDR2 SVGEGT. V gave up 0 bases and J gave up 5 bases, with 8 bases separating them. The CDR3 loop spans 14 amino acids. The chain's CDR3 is CASSYSRANNEQFF. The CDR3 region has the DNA TGTGCCAGCAGTTACTCGAGAGCGAACAATGAGCAGTTCTTC.

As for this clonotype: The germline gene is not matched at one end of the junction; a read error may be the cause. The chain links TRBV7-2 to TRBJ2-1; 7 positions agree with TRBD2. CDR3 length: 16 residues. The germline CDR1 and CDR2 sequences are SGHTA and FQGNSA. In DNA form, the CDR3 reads TGTGCCAGCAGCTTAGGGGCGGGAGTCACCTACAGTGAGCAGTTCTTC. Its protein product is CASSLGAGVTYSEQFF.

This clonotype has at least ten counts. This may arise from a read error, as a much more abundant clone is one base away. As DNA, the CDR3 is TGTGCCAGCAGCTTATACAGCTCCTACGAGCAGTACTTC. Its protein is CASSLYSSYEQYF. The V gene is TRBV27, the J gene TRBJ2-7; D unclear. CDR3 length equals 13 residues. Germline loops: CDR1 MNHEY, CDR2 SMNVEV (reference sequence).

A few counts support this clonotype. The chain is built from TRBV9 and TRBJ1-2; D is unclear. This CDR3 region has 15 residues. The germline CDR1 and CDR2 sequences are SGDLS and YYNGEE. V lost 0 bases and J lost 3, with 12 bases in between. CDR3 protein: CASSVGTGTYYGYTF. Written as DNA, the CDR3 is TGTGCCAGCAGCGTAGGGACCGGTACGTACTATGGCTACACCTTC. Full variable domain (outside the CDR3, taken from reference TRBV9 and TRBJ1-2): DSGVTQTPKHLITATGQRVTLRCSPRSGDLSVYWYQQSLDQGLQFLIQYYNGEERAKGNILERFSAQQFPDLHSELNLSSLELGDSALYFCASSVGTGTYYGYTFGSGTRLTVV.

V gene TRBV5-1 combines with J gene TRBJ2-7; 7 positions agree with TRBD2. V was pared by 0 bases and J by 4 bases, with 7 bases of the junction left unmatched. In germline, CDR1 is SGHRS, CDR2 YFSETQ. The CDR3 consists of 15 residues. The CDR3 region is CASSLEPSGGYEQYF. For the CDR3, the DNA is TGCGCCAGCAGCTTGGAACCTAGCGGAGGATACGAGCAGTACTTC. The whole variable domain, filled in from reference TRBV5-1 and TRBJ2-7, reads KAGVTQTPRYLIKTRGQQVTLSCSPISGHRSVSWYQQTPGQGLQFLFEYFSETQRNKGNFPGRFSGRQFSNSRSEMNVSTLELGDSALYLCASSLEPSGGYEQYFGPGTRLTVT.

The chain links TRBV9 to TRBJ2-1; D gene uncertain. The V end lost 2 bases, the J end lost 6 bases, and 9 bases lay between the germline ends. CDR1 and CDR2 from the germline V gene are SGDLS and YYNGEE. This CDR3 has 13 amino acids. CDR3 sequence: CASSVTPGNEQFF. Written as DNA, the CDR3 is TGTGCCAGCAGCGTTACTCCGGGCAATGAGCAGTTCTTC. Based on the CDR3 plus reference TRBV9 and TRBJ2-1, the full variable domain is DSGVTQTPKHLITATGQRVTLRCSPRSGDLSVYWYQQSLDQGLQFLIQYYNGEERAKGNILERFSAQQFPDLHSELNLSSLELGDSALYFCASSVTPGNEQFFGPGTRLTVL.

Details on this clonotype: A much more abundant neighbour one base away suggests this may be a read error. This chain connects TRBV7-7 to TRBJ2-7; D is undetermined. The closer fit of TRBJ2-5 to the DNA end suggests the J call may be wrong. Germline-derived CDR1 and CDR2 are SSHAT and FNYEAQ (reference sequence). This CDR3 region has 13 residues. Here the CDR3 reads CASSLVWEETQYF. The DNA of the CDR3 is TGTGCCAGCAGCTTAGTATGGGAAGAGACCCAGTACTTC.

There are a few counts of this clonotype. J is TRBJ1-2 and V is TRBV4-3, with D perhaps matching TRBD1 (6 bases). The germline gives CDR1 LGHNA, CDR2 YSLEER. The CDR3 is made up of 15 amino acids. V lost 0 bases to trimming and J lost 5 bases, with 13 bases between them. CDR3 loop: CASSQDPGVWYGYTF. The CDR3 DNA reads TGCGCCAGCAGCCAAGATCCAGGGGTCTGGTATGGCTACACCTTC.

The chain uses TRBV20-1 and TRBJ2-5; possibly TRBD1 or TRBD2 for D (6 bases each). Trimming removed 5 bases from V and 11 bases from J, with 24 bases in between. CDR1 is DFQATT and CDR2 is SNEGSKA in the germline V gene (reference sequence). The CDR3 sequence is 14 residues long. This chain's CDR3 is CSASAAGEVSEQYF. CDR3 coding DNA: TGCAGTGCTTCAGCAGCAGGGGAGGTGTCTGAGCAGTACTTC.

For the CDR3, the DNA is TGTGCCAGCAGTCAATACAGACGGGAGACCCAGTACTTC. Amino acid sequence: CASSQYRRETQYF. V usage is TRBV12-3 or TRBV12-4 and J usage is TRBJ2-5; D remains unclear. V was trimmed by 5 bases and J by 5 bases, leaving 12 bases between them. This CDR3 is 13 amino acids long.

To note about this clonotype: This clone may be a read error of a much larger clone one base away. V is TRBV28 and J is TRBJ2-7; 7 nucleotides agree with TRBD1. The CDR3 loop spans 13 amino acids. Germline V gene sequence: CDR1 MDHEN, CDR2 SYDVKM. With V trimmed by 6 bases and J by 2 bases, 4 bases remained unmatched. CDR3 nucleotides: TGTGCCAGCAGCGACAGGGTCCCCTACGAGCAGTACTTC. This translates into CASSDRVPYEQYF.

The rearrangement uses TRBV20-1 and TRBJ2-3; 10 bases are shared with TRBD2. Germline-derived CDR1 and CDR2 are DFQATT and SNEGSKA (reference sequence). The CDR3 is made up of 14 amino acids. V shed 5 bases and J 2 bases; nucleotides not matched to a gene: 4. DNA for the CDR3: TGCAGTGCTCCCAGCGGGGGGGCCACAGATACGCAGTATTTT. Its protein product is CSAPSGGATDTQYF.

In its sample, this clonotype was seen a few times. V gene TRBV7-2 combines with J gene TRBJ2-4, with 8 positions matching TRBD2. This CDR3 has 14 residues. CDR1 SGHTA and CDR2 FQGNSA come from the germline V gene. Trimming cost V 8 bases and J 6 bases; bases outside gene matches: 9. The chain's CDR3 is CASANGGGRNIQYF. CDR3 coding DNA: TGTGCCAGCGCAAACGGCGGGGGGAGAAACATTCAGTACTTC.